The 13 T cell receptor beta chains below were found in one sample sequenced in a study of PD-L1 blockade in urothelial cancer. Repertoires were generated with immunoSEQ multiplex PCR, while TCRdb's copy carries only in-frame clones and drops some. The sample holds 70,000 or so clones, around 90% seen once. The sequences come from PBMCs, collected around atezolizumab (anti-PD-L1) treatment. All receptors come from a man aged 55-75 years with urothelial cancer.

The chain combines TRBV10-1 with TRBJ2-7; a possible D gene is TRBD2 (6 bases). The CDR3 spans 14 residues. The germline V gene encodes CDR1 WNHNN and CDR2 SYGVQD (reference sequence). The V end was cut by 2 bases, the J end by 3 bases, with 11 bases between. The CDR3 sequence: CASSEGSGGYEQYF. DNA for the CDR3: TGCGCCAGCAGTGAGGGATCCGGGGGCTACGAGCAGTACTTC.

CDR3 coding DNA: TGCGCCAGCAGCCCACAGGGGAGCTCCTACGAGCAGTACTTC. Translated: CASSPQGSSYEQYF. The chain links TRBV5-1 to TRBJ2-7; 7 positions agree with TRBD1. Germline values: CDR1 SGHRS, CDR2 YFSETQ. V was clipped by 4 bases and J by 0 bases; unmatched bases: 4. The length of the CDR3 is 14 residues. The full variable domain, rest sourced from reference TRBV5-1 and TRBJ2-7, is KAGVTQTPRYLIKTRGQQVTLSCSPISGHRSVSWYQQTPGQGLQFLFEYFSETQRNKGNFPGRFSGRQFSNSRSEMNVSTLELGDSALYLCASSPQGSSYEQYFGPGTRLTVT.

The gene calls are TRBV10-3 and TRBJ2-7; D remains unclear. CDR3 length equals 13 residues. Trimming pared 6 bases from V and 1 base from J, leaving 10 bases between. From germline, CDR1 is ENHRY and CDR2 SYGVKD. CDR3 bases: TGTGCCATCAGGCAGGCGTCATCCTACGAGCAGTACTTC. Translation gives CAIRQASSYEQYF.

The CDR3 nucleotides read TGCGCCAGCAGCCAAGATCCCGGGGTGGAAAAACTGTTTTTT. Residues: CASSQDPGVEKLFF. The rearrangement uses TRBV4-3 and TRBJ1-4; D unresolved. Germline CDR1 LGHNA, CDR2 YSLEER. The V end was cut by 0 bases, the J end by 8 bases, with 10 bases between. The CDR3 consists of 14 residues.

This rearrangement joins TRBV6-1 to TRBJ2-7; TRBD2 agrees at 10 bases. Germline V CDR1 and CDR2: MNHNS, SASEGT. This CDR3 comprises 13 residues. Trimming took 10 bases from V and 4 from J; bases not matched to a gene: 7. The CDR3 coding sequence is TGTGCCATCTCCTATAGCGGGGGGTACGAGCAGTACTTC. Protein product: CAISYSGGYEQYF.

This chain joins TRBV28 and TRBJ2-7; D is ambiguous. CDR1 is MDHEN, CDR2 SYDVKM, per germline. V was cut by 5 bases and J by 2 bases, with 7 bases left in between. The CDR3 has 12 residues. CDR3 bases: TGTGCCAGCAGTCCCCTTCCCTACGAGCAGTACTTC. Its protein product is CASSPLPYEQYF.

This chain connects TRBV6-5 to TRBJ1-5; TRBD1 matches 9 bases. This CDR3 region has 15 residues. V trimming: 5 bases; J trimming: 5 bases; junction bases outside the gene matches: 7. Germline V gives CDR1 MNHEY, CDR2 SVGAGI. The CDR3 reads CASSTNRGHDQPQHF. The DNA for the CDR3 is TGTGCCAGCAGTACCAACAGGGGGCATGATCAGCCCCAGCATTTT.

This clone was counted once. The chain combines TRBV5-4 with TRBJ1-1; tentative D call: TRBD1 (6 bases). Trimming removed 0 bases at V and 8 bases at J, with 11 bases between. This CDR3 contains 13 residues. Germline-derived CDR1 and CDR2 are SGHNT and YYREEE (reference sequence). CDR3 DNA sequence: TGTGCCAGCAGCTTGGAAAGGGGGTCCGAAGCTTTCTTT. Protein: CASSLERGSEAFF.

The V and J genes are TRBV23-1 and TRBJ2-7, with D possibly TRBD1 on 6 matching bases. TRBV23-1 is an open reading frame whose function is uncertain. V gave up 1 base and J gave up 3 bases, with 13 bases separating them. The CDR3 sequence is 15 residues long. CDR3 protein: CASSQFHRDFYEQYF. DNA of the CDR3: TGCGCCAGCAGTCAATTCCACAGGGATTTCTACGAGCAGTACTTC.

The V call is TRBV5-4, the J call TRBJ1-4; 7 positions agree with TRBD1. There are 15 residues in the CDR3. Germline CDR1 and CDR2: SGHNT and YYREEE (reference sequence). The V and J ends lost 0 bases and 7 bases, in that order; junction bases with no gene match: 6. The CDR3 region has the DNA TGTGCCAGCAGCTTGGCCGAGGGGGCGGGTGAAAAACTGTTTTTT. This codes for CASSLAEGAGEKLFF. Together with reference TRBV5-4 and TRBJ1-4, the CDR3 gives the full variable domain: ETGVTQSPTHLIKTRGQQVTLRCSSQSGHNTVSWYQQALGQGPQFIFQYYREEENGRGNFPPRFSGLQFPNYSSELNVNALELDDSALYLCASSLAEGAGEKLFFGSGTQLSVL.

The V call is TRBV14, the J call TRBJ2-3; 10 nucleotides match TRBD1. The CDR3 consists of 16 residues. Germline V CDR1 and CDR2: SGHDN, FVKESK. J lost 3 bases, V lost 5 bases, and 8 bases had no gene match. CDR3 bases: TGTGCCAGCAGCTCTCGGACAGGGGGGCCAACAGATACGCAGTATTTT. It is translated as CASSSRTGGPTDTQYF. The whole variable domain, filled in from reference TRBV14 and TRBJ2-3, reads EAGVTQFPSHSVIEKGQTVTLRCDPISGHDNLYWYRRVMGKEIKFLLHFVKESKQDESGMPNNRFLAERTGGTYSTLKVQPAELEDSGVYFCASSSRTGGPTDTQYFGPGTRLTVL.

This clone has just a few counts. The rearrangement uses TRBV23-1 and TRBJ1-5; no firm D call. TRBV23-1 is an open reading frame whose function is uncertain. Trimming took off 2 bases at V and 2 bases at J, with 13 bases between the two ends. This CDR3 has 16 residues. The CDR3 region has the DNA TGCGCCAGCAGTCAAAGCCCAATCCAAGGCAATCAGCCCCAGCATTTT. It translates to CASSQSPIQGNQPQHF.

This clone was seen only a few times. The gene calls are TRBV6-5 and TRBJ1-1; the D gene is possibly TRBD1 (6 bases). Trimming shortened V by 5 bases and J by 5 bases, and 12 bases separated the two germline ends. Germline V gene data show CDR1 as MNHEY and CDR2 as SVGAGI. The CDR3 covers 13 residues. The CDR3 nucleotides read TGTGCCAGCAGTCGGGACAAGAGAACTGAAGCTTTCTTT. Its protein is CASSRDKRTEAFF.